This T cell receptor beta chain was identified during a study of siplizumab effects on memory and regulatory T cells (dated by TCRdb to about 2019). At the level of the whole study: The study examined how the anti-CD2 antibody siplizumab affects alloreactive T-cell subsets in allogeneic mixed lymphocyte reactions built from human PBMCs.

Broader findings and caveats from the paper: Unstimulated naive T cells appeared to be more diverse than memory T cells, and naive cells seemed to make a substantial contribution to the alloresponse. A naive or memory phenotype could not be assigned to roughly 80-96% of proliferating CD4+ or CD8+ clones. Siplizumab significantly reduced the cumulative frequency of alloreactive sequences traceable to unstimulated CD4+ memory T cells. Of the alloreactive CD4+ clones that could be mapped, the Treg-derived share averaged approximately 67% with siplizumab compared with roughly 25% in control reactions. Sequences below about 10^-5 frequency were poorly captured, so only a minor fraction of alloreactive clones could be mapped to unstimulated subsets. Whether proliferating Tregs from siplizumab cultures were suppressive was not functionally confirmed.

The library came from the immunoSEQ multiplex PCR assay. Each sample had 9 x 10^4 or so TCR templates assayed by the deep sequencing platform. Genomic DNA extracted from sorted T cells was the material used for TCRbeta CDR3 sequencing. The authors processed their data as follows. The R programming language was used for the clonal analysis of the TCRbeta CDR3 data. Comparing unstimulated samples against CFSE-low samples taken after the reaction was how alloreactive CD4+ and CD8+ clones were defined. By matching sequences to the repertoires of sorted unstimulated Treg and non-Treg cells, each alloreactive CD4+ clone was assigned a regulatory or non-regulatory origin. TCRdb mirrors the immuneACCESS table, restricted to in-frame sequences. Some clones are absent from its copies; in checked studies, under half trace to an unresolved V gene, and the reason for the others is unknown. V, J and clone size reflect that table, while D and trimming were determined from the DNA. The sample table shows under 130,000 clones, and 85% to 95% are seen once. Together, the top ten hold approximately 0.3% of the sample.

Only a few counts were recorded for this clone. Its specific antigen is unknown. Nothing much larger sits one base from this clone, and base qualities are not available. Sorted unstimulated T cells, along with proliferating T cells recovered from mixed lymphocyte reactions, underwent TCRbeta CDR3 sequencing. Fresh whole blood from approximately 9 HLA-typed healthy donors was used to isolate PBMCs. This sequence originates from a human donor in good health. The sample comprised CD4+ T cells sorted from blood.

CDR3 reads: CASSEGGTNYGYTF. The base sequence is TGCGCCAGCAGCGAGGGGGGTACTAACTATGGCTACACCTTC. The chain is made from TRBV5-1 and TRBJ1-2; TRBD1 is a possible D gene, resting on 6 matching bases. The CDR3, from cysteine to phenylalanine, totals 14 residues. The sequence is cut down to CDR3 DNA, 42 bases in frame from base 1. V is reduced by 4 bases and J by 0 bases, leaving a spacing of 10 bases between them. CDR1 and CDR2 (SGHRS, YFSETQ) derive from the germline V gene.